The 29 T cell receptor beta chains in this list originate from one sample, sequenced in a study of preoperative IRX-2 immunotherapy in early breast cancer. Sequencing used immunoSEQ multiplex PCR; TCRdb keeps in-frame clones, though not all of them. This sample has tens of thousands of clones, with more than 65% found just once. The sample's treatment: preoperative locoregional IRX-2 cytokine immunotherapy. This specimen consisted of lymph node tissue, obtained before IRX-2 immunotherapy. These receptors came from a human donor with breast cancer.

The chain is built from TRBV5-1 and TRBJ2-7; 11 bases are a match to TRBD1. Trimming cost V 4 bases and J 6 bases; bases outside gene matches: 6. Germline V lookup: CDR1 SGHRS, CDR2 YFSETQ. There are 14 residues in the CDR3. The chain's CDR3 is CASSPDRGQGEQYF. CDR3 DNA: TGCGCCAGCAGCCCGGACAGGGGGCAGGGCGAGCAGTACTTC.

The chain joins TRBV5-1 to TRBJ2-7, with TRBD2 identical over 11 bases. This CDR3 has 16 amino acids. CDR1 and CDR2 (germline): SGHRS, YFSETQ. V lost 4 bases and J lost 3; bases outside the gene matches: 9. Here the CDR3 DNA reads TGCGCCAGCAGCCGCGGACTAGCGGGCGTGAACTACGAGCAGTACTTC. This gives the protein CASSRGLAGVNYEQYF. The full variable domain, rest sourced from reference TRBV5-1 and TRBJ2-7, is KAGVTQTPRYLIKTRGQQVTLSCSPISGHRSVSWYQQTPGQGLQFLFEYFSETQRNKGNFPGRFSGRQFSNSRSEMNVSTLELGDSALYLCASSRGLAGVNYEQYFGPGTRLTVT.

This chain joins TRBV28 and TRBJ1-3; unclear D gene. V gave up 9 bases and J gave up 4 bases, with 19 bases separating them. Germline CDR1 MDHEN, CDR2 SYDVKM. This CDR3 spans 15 amino acids. CDR3 in DNA: TGTGCCAGTTATAACCGTCTTGCTAGAGGAAACACCATATATTTT. Amino acids: CASYNRLARGNTIYF.

The chain joins TRBV19 to TRBJ2-2, with a tentative D call TRBD1 (6 bases). The CDR3 covers 14 residues. V was pared by 5 bases and J by 9 bases, with 16 bases between. Germline CDR1 is LNHDA and CDR2 is SQIVND (reference sequence). CDR3 amino acids: CASSSPPGHRELFF. As DNA, the CDR3 is TGTGCCAGTAGTTCCCCGCCGGGACATCGGGAGCTGTTTTTT.

A few counts support this clone. This chain links TRBV6-8 with TRBJ2-1, with D hard to call. The V gene lost 7 bases and the J gene lost 9 bases, with 16 bases spanning the gap. CDR3 length: 13 residues. Germline values: CDR1 MNHGY, CDR2 SAAAGT. The CDR3 sequence: CASNRLEYGEQFF. The CDR3 region has the DNA TGTGCCAGCAACCGATTAGAGTACGGTGAGCAGTTCTTC.

The V and J genes are TRBV4-1 and TRBJ1-2, with 8 positions matching TRBD1. J was trimmed by 7 bases and V by 0 bases; bases with no gene match: 13. This CDR3 has 17 residues. In germline, CDR1 is MGHRA, CDR2 YSYEKL. The CDR3 reads CASSQDSRGQGRGGYTF. The CDR3 nucleotides are TGCGCCAGCAGCCAAGATTCCCGAGGACAGGGACGTGGTGGCTACACCTTC.

The chain has TRBV6-8 and TRBJ1-2; D is uncertain. This CDR3 spans 14 amino acids. Germline-derived CDR1 and CDR2 are MNHGY and SAAAGT. With 5 bases removed from V and 0 bases from J, the gap between germline ends came to 10 bases. DNA of the CDR3: TGTGCCAGCAGTGTAACAGCTACTAACTATGGCTACACCTTC. Translating it yields CASSVTATNYGYTF.

This chain links TRBV7-7 with TRBJ2-1, with 9 positions matching TRBD1. The germline CDR1 and CDR2 sequences are SSHAT and FNYEAQ (reference sequence). V lost 2 bases, J lost 4 bases, and 15 bases stayed unmatched. The CDR3 runs to 19 residues. The CDR3, as DNA: TGTGCCAGCAGCTTATTGACAGGTAGAGGGACAGGGAATTACAATGAGCAGTTCTTC. Amino acid sequence: CASSLLTGRGTGNYNEQFF.

The genes are TRBV5-1 and TRBJ2-2; 8 bases fit TRBD1. V lost 2 bases, J lost 5 bases, and 8 bases stayed unmatched. This CDR3 has 16 residues. CDR1 is SGHRS and CDR2 is YFSETQ in the germline V gene. Here the CDR3 DNA reads TGCGCCAGCAGCTTAACGGACAGGGCTTTGACCGGGGAGCTGTTTTTT. This translates into CASSLTDRALTGELFF.

This chain links TRBV19 with TRBJ2-7, with D possibly being TRBD1 (6 bases). There are 13 residues in the CDR3. Germline CDR1 is LNHDA and CDR2 is SQIVND (reference sequence). With 5 bases removed from V and 7 bases from J, the gap between germline ends came to 15 bases. The CDR3 region has the DNA TGTGCCAGTAGTCCCACTCAGGGGTGGGAGCAGTACTTC. Protein sequence: CASSPTQGWEQYF.

V and J are TRBV6-8 and TRBJ1-6; D is perhaps TRBD1 (5 bases). CDR1 MNHGY and CDR2 SAAAGT come from the germline V gene. CDR3 size: 15 residues. V lost 2 bases and J lost 10, with 15 bases in between. The CDR3, as DNA: TGTGCCAGCAGTTACCCCGCAGGGAACGGCTCACCCCTCCACTTT. It translates to CASSYPAGNGSPLHF.

The chain couples TRBV6-8 to TRBJ2-5; D might be TRBD2 (6 bases). The CDR3 contains 18 residues. V dropped 5 bases and J dropped 5 bases, with 27 bases sitting between them. Germline V gene sequence: CDR1 MNHGY, CDR2 SAAAGT. CDR3 bases: TGTGCCAGCAGTGACGACTTTACCCCGACTAGGCTTAGGGAGACCCAGTACTTC. Residues: CASSDDFTPTRLRETQYF.

This chain connects TRBV6-8 to TRBJ1-5; possible D gene TRBD1, 5 bases. CDR1 is MNHGY and CDR2 is SAAAGT in the germline V gene. V was cut by 5 bases and J by 9 bases, with 17 bases left in between. This CDR3 region has 14 residues. This CDR3 reads CASSPDEGRMPQHF. The CDR3 region has the DNA TGTGCCAGCAGTCCGGACGAGGGGAGGATGCCCCAGCATTTT.

In its sample, this clone was seen once. The genes are TRBV6-8 and TRBJ1-2; no clear D gene. The CDR3 covers 12 residues. Deletions cut 2 bases from V and 8 bases from J, with 9 bases between. Germline-derived CDR1 and CDR2 are MNHGY and SAAAGT. CDR3 region: CASSYAAGGYTF. The CDR3 DNA follows: TGTGCCAGCAGTTACGCCGCCGGAGGCTACACCTTC.

The chain links TRBV6-8 to TRBJ1-2, with D unclear. In germline, CDR1 is MNHGY, CDR2 SAAAGT. V dropped 5 bases and J dropped 3 bases, with 10 bases sitting between them. The CDR3 consists of 13 residues. For the CDR3, the DNA is TGTGCCAGCAGTAATTCGGGTGACTATGGCTACACCTTC. It is translated as CASSNSGDYGYTF.

The chain uses TRBV29-1 and TRBJ2-3; D could derive from TRBD1 or TRBD2 (5 bases each). The CDR3 spans 13 residues. V was trimmed by 3 bases and J by 6 bases, leaving 13 bases between them. Germline CDR1 reads SQVTM; CDR2 reads ANQGSEA. This CDR3 reads CSVDNRDLDTQYF. In DNA form, the CDR3 reads TGCAGCGTTGATAATCGGGACCTGGATACGCAGTATTTT.

The chain combines TRBV19 with TRBJ1-1; no definite D call. V lost 7 bases to trimming and J lost 0 bases, with 9 bases between them. The CDR3 runs 13 residues. CDR1 and CDR2 from the germline V gene are LNHDA and SQIVND (reference sequence). The CDR3 reads CASTLGMNTEAFF. The CDR3 region has the DNA TGTGCCAGTACCTTAGGGATGAACACTGAAGCTTTCTTT.

The chain uses TRBV6-8 and TRBJ1-1, with D unclear. The CDR3 consists of 15 residues. Germline V gene sequence: CDR1 MNHGY, CDR2 SAAAGT. The ends were cut back, 6 bases at V and 1 base at J, with 15 bases in the middle. As DNA, the CDR3 is TGTGCCAGCAGACCACAAATAAAGTGGAACACTGAAGCTTTCTTT. Translating gives CASRPQIKWNTEAFF.

The V and J genes are TRBV28 and TRBJ1-3, with TRBD1 as a possible D gene (5 bases). Deletions cut 3 bases from V and 2 bases from J, with 11 bases between. Germline V gene data show CDR1 as MDHEN and CDR2 as SYDVKM. This CDR3 contains 15 residues. This CDR3 reads CASSFSSRAGNTIYF. The CDR3 DNA sequence: TGTGCCAGCAGTTTCTCATCCAGGGCTGGAAACACCATATATTTT.

CDR3: CASSPITTSDLYEQYF. DNA for the CDR3: TGTGCCAGCTCACCAATTACGACTAGCGATCTCTACGAGCAGTACTTC. This chain uses TRBV18 with TRBJ2-7; 8 bases line up with TRBD2. This CDR3 region has 16 residues. The germline gives CDR1 KGHSH, CDR2 LQKENI. V lost 2 bases, J lost 3 bases, and 9 bases stayed unmatched.

The rearrangement links TRBV14 to TRBJ1-4; 9 bases fit TRBD1. This CDR3 is 16 amino acids long. Trimming removed 6 bases from V and 4 bases from J; junction bases left unmatched: 9. CDR1 and CDR2 (germline): SGHDN, FVKESK. The CDR3 sequence: CASRRDRVGDNEKLFF. The CDR3, as DNA: TGTGCCAGCAGACGGGACAGGGTGGGGGATAATGAAAAACTGTTTTTT.

V is TRBV6-8 and J is TRBJ2-7; TRBD1 aligns across 8 bases. Unmatched junction bases numbered 6, after V lost 1 base and J lost 7 bases. This CDR3 has 14 amino acids. The germline gives CDR1 MNHGY, CDR2 SAAAGT. CDR3 DNA: TGTGCCAGCAGTTACTGGCAGGGGGCGCGAGAGCAGTACTTC. As protein: CASSYWQGAREQYF.

This clone has just a few counts. V is TRBV19 and J is TRBJ1-1, with 9 bases aligning to TRBD1. V lost 6 bases, J lost 3 bases, and 8 bases stayed unmatched. CDR1 and CDR2 (germline): LNHDA, SQIVND (reference sequence). The CDR3 runs to 15 residues. CDR3 in amino acids: CASSTPTGGYTEAFF. For the CDR3, the DNA is TGTGCCAGTAGCACCCCCACAGGGGGCTACACTGAAGCTTTCTTT. The full variable domain, completed using reference TRBV19 and TRBJ1-1, is DGGITQSPKYLFRKEGQNVTLSCEQNLNHDAMYWYRQDPGQGLRLIYYSQIVNDFQKGDIAEGYSVSREKKESFPLTVTSAQKNPTAFYLCASSTPTGGYTEAFFGQGTRLTVV.

The chain couples TRBV30 to TRBJ1-5; D is undetermined. V was shortened by 0 bases and J by 6 bases, with 6 bases between the two germline ends. Germline loops: CDR1 GTSNPN, CDR2 SVGIG (reference sequence). This CDR3 spans 12 amino acids. As DNA, the CDR3 is TGTGCCTGGAGTGTACAGAGTCAGCCCCAGCATTTT. It specifies CAWSVQSQPQHF.

This chain joins TRBV7-5 and TRBJ2-2; no DNA check was done on the table's D call, TRBD2. TRBV7-5 is a pseudogene locus. The CDR3 sequence is 18 residues long. The CDR3 sequence: CASSSHIGGAWNTGELFF. The CDR3 region has the DNA TGTGCCAGCAGCTCGCATATCGGGGGGGCGTGGAACACCGGGGAGCTGTTTTTT.

The chain combines TRBV28 with TRBJ1-1; a weak D match, TRBD1 (5 bases). CDR3 size: 12 residues. From germline, CDR1 is MDHEN and CDR2 SYDVKM. Between the trimmed V and J ends, which lost 5 bases and 9 bases, there was a span of 13 bases. CDR3 protein: CASSHGGGKAFF. The CDR3 nucleotides read TGTGCCAGCAGTCACGGGGGAGGGAAAGCTTTCTTT.

The genes are TRBV7-1 and TRBJ2-7; D is uncertain. TRBV7-1 is labeled an ORF, and its function is uncertain. Trimming removed 4 bases at V and 3 bases at J, with 10 bases between. CDR3 length: 13 amino acids. This CDR3 is CASSLGVGYEQYF. In DNA, the CDR3 is TGTGCCAGCAGCTTAGGCGTCGGCTACGAGCAGTACTTC.

This rearrangement joins TRBV12-5 to TRBJ1-2; D gene ambiguous. The CDR3 is 14 amino acids. In germline, CDR1 is LGHNT, CDR2 FRNRAP. The DNA for the CDR3 is TGTGCCAGCAATCGCGTGCCGGTGGGAAGGGGCTACACCTTC. As protein: CASNRVPVGRGYTF.

The chain recombines TRBV6-8 with TRBJ1-2; D gene ambiguous. Trimming removed 5 bases from V and 1 base from J, with 8 bases in between. This CDR3 has 13 residues. CDR1 and CDR2 (germline): MNHGY, SAAAGT. The CDR3 DNA sequence: TGTGCCAGCAGTCTCCGGGTTAACTATGGCTACACCTTC. This sequence encodes CASSLRVNYGYTF.